The clone carrying this T cell receptor beta chain was seen just once. The antigen remains undetermined. Clones were sequenced by immunoSEQ multiplex PCR, and TCRdb holds only the in-frame ones, with some missing. The table has tens of thousands of clones, approximately 80% seen once. The CDR3 has 12 residues. Germline CDR1 and CDR2: SNHLY and FYNNEI. Trimming stripped 7 bases from V and 6 bases from J, with 13 bases between. The sample comes from a study of a mutant IDH1 vaccine in newly diagnosed glioma. Overall study context: Investigators started vaccination 4-6 weeks after radiotherapy alone, or with temozolomide cycles. Sex among treated patients split approximately 62% male, about 40% female; mean age was roughly 40 years. Visit timing is recorded as week 35 for V12 and week 47 for V13.

Study observations and caveats: Pseudoprogression seemed unlinked to shifts in top peripheral T cell clonotypes.

Time point indicated: week 35, safety follow-up. Every vaccine dose comprised 300 ug of mutant IDH1 20-mer peptide plus topical imiquimod. The material was PBMCs, obtained from a glioma patient whose treatment included an IDH1 peptide vaccine. This receptor was obtained from a middle-aged woman with glioma. Some clones in this sample may be carry-over from other donors' samples. The chain recombines TRBV2 with TRBJ2-7; D possibly corresponds to TRBD2 (5 bases). CDR3 in amino acids: CASKGSGSEQYF. In nucleotides, the CDR3 is TGTGCCAGCAAAGGCAGCGGCTCCGAGCAGTACTTC.